This TCR beta chain was recovered during a study of blood T cells in healthy people across ages (dated by TCRdb to 2014 to 2015). Regarding the complete study: Template switching captured roughly one uniquely barcoded TCR beta cDNA molecule per two T cells in model experiments. The study measured age-related changes in TCR beta repertoire diversity using deep sequencing normalized with unique cDNA molecular identifiers. The donors were split into four age groups: young (average around 17 years), middle-aged (roughly 39), aged (approximately 60) and long-lived (roughly 80). To avoid experimental bias, donors of different ages were spread randomly across the sequencing lanes. Using the same blood draw, the study looked at two additional independent replicas of 1 million unique cDNA reads for two donors, one aged 18 to 30 and the other aged 80 or older.

V loses 5 bases, J loses 2 bases, and the germline ends lie 13 bases apart. CDR1 and CDR2 were assigned from the germline V gene (reference sequence) as DFQATT and SNEGSKA. The CDR3 numbers 14 residues from cysteine through phenylalanine. The DNA shown is the 42-base CDR3, in frame from base 1. Results the study describes overall, beyond this receptor: Donor CMV infection status was unknown, potentially confounding age-related changes in expanded clonotypes. As age increased, observed TCR beta diversity per million T cells dropped in a roughly linear way, and a significant reduction was already evident by age 40. Bulk unsorted PBMC profiling prevented conclusive comparison of naive and antigen-experienced compartments. The long-lived group showed more naive CD4+ T cells, fewer expanded clones and increased TCR diversity than the aged group, suggesting age selection. Estimates of total diversity based on one million sequenced T cells were considered lower bounds and underestimates. There was a strong correlation between observed TCR beta diversity and the percentage of naive T cells measured by flow cytometry.

The library was built by means of 5' RACE. This sample was sequenced with an Illumina HiSeq 2500. A second PCR of roughly 6 to 11 cycles was run with a J-beta primer mix and a sample-barcoded 5' primer. A unique molecular identifier was introduced onto each TCR beta cDNA molecule by a template-switch 5' adaptor carrying 12 random nucleotides. Each sample yielded at least 3 million CDR3-containing paired-end reads. First-strand cDNA synthesis was performed from all RNA using the Mint cDNA synthesis kit, with priming by a TRBC-specific oligonucleotide. All cDNA was treated with uracil-DNA glycosylase and then went through a first 18-cycle PCR with the universal primers M1SS and BC2_uni_R. On the study's bioinformatics: For normalization, 1 million high-quality reads, each with a distinct molecular identifier, were randomly selected from each sample. Reads sharing molecular identifiers were discarded rather than binned into consensus sequences. MiTCR, set to a Q25 quality threshold and the strictest error-elimination algorithm, was used for CDR3 identification, clonotype clustering and error correction. Lower-bound total TCR beta diversity was estimated with a nonparametric unseen species model using Euler transformation. TCRdb cleaned the public reads at Q25 with fastp, built clones with MiXCR and kept in-frame beta chains. Rows are unified per CDR3 protein, each entry keeping the most common DNA and genes. TCRdb, not the original authors, processed these V and J calls. For this sample there are around 1,700,000 distinct CDR3 sequences; roughly 28% appear just once. Around 7.7% of the sample lies in the top ten.

In the case of this clonotype: The target of this receptor is not known. The input lacks base qualities; no much larger clone sits a single base away.

Donors were under 40 systemically healthy Caucasian individuals from Russia aged about 6 to 100 years. Ten milliliters of peripheral blood were drawn from each donor into EDTA-treated Vacutainer tubes. Ficoll-Paque density-gradient centrifugation was used to isolate PBMCs, with at least 6.5 million per sample. Total RNA, at least 6 micrograms per sample, was extracted from PBMCs with Trizol reagent. Naive CD45RAhigh/CD27high T cell percentages were measured by flow cytometry on a PBMC aliquot from every donor. The TCR originated in a woman between 25 and 40 years old in good health. The rearranged chain carries TRBV20-1 and TRBJ2-1; matching of 6 bases hints at TRBD2 as the D gene. Sequencing was performed on blood. The DNA sequence follows: TGCAGTGCTCCCAGCGGGTTACCCTACAATGAGCAGTTCTTC. Translated, this gives CSAPSGLPYNEQFF.